This TCR beta chain derives from a study of human thymus T cells. Data came from immunoSEQ multiplex PCR; TCRdb stores just in-frame clones and leaves some out. The sample carries some 130,000 clones, 90% to 95% recorded once. Obtained as resections during corrective heart surgery, the thymus tissue was then studied. V was clipped by 7 bases and J by 6 bases, with 24 bases between them. Germline V gene data show CDR1 as MDHEN and CDR2 as SYDVKM. The CDR3 has 17 residues. Overall study findings and caveats: Thymic repertoires overlap heavily among unrelated individuals, related research has reported. Apparent skewing of V and J gene usage characterized both thymic and blood repertoires.

About this clone: Its antigen remains unknown.

The chain employs TRBV28 and TRBJ2-2; D is ambiguous. The source material was thymus tissue. The TCR comes from a boy under two years old with a congenital heart defect but otherwise immunologically healthy. Here the CDR3 DNA reads TGTGCCAGCAATAGGTCTTTCGGGCGACTGATTCCCGGGGAGCTGTTTTTT. This codes for CASNRSFGRLIPGELFF.